This T cell receptor beta chain comes out of a study of cytomegalovirus exposure and HLA in healthy donors. Study at large: The 120 or so validation repertoires were produced on the same platform as the 720 or so repertoires of the first cohort. This was reported in a later analysis.

TCRdb keeps only in-frame clones here, not all; method: immunoSEQ multiplex PCR. The sample contains some 130,000 clones, roughly 90% of which appear only once. Regarding this clone: Its antigen remains unidentified. Other DNA sequences in this sample translate to the same CDR3.

The V gene lost 0 bases and the J gene lost 1 base, with 7 bases spanning the gap. The length of the CDR3 is 15 residues. CDR1 and CDR2 (germline): KGHSH, LQKENI. The validation cohort, a group of more than 100 subjects, included the donors and was separate from the roughly 670-subject first cohort. The study, taken as a whole, reports: The study designated fewer than 200 TCR beta chains cytomegalovirus-associated.

The material sequenced was PBMCs. The chain couples TRBV18 to TRBJ1-5; D possibly corresponds to TRBD1 (5 bases). The receptor was isolated from a woman aged 18-29 years in good health and CMV-seropositive. CDR3 sequence (DNA): TGTGCCAGCTCACCACCTGGGGGGAGCAATCAGCCCCAGCATTTT. Its protein product is CASSPPGGSNQPQHF.